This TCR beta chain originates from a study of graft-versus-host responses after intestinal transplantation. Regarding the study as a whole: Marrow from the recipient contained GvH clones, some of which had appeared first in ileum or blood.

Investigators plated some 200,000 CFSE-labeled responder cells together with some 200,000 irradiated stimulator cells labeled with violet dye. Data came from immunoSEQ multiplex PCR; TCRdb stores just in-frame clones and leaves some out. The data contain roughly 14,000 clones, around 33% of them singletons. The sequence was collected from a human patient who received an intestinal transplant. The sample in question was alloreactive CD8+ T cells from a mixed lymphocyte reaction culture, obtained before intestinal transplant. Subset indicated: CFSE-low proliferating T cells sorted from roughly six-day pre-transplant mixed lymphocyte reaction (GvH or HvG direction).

The CDR3 loop reads CASSLQGPLHTTDTQYF. Written as DNA, the CDR3 is TGTGCCAGCAGCTTACAGGGTCCACTCCACACGACAGATACGCAGTATTTT. This sequence joins TRBV7-9 and TRBJ2-3; the D gene is possibly TRBD1 (5 bases). V lost 2 bases to trimming and J lost 3 bases, with 18 bases between them. The length of the CDR3 is 17 residues. Germline CDR1 reads SEHNR; CDR2 reads FQNEAQ (reference sequence).